This entry concerns a single T cell receptor beta chain. The antigen it recognizes is unknown. Base qualities are not recorded, but no much larger clone differs from it by a single base. The immunoSEQ assay, a bias-controlled multiplex PCR with V- and J-specific primers, was used to amplify TCR beta CDR3 regions from genomic DNA. A second PCR step added a proprietary barcode and Illumina adapter sequences to the CDR3 amplicons. An Illumina MiSeq instrument was used to sequence the CDR3 libraries. Concerning the study's data processing: immunoSEQ Analyzer 3.0 was used for export and quality control, with R Bioconductor and Immunarch used for downstream analyses. Only productive rearrangements in the normalized downsampled data set were used to calculate repertoire metrics. Clonotypes larger than 5 templates in the normalized cohort were defined as pathologically expanded. The Inverse Simpson Index was used to measure repertoire diversity. CMV-specificity analyses were carried out on the non-normalized data set to capture all clonotypes. TCRdb holds this immuneACCESS table with in-frame rearrangements only. Some clones are missing; in checked studies, unresolved V genes explain under half, and the rest has no known cause. The V and J calls and the clone size are those of that table, but D and trimming were determined from the DNA. The sample table lists about 69,000 clones, over 90% of them with a count of one. The ten largest clones represent roughly 1.7% of the sample.

The sample originates from a study of T cell clonotyping in hematopoietic cell transplantation (dated by TCRdb to about 2021). Background for the entire study: In the study, 150 or so blood samples were gathered from 40 or so consecutive transplant recipients and their related donors. Patient recruitment ran from late 2015 to January 2017, and follow-up continued until September 2020 or death.

Blood samples for TCR beta sequencing were given by related transplant donors. Nuclei Lysis Solution was used to extract genomic DNA from fresh or cryopreserved unfractionated peripheral blood mononuclear cells. What the research found in general, with its limitations: Recipient repertoires showed only a small fraction of overlap with donor repertoires, and over 97% appeared de novo at the given depth. Broader TCR repertoire diversity after transplant was predicted by Inverse Simpson Index values from donors and from recipients before transplant. After transplant, TCR diversity in recipients dropped, and pathologically expanded clonotypes climbed progressively between day 30 and day 180. The sample size was limited and the cells went unsorted, which meant the CD4 and CD8 repertoire contributions could not be told apart.

The CDR3 covers 14 residues, taking in both the cysteine and the phenylalanine. The DNA shown is the 42-base CDR3, in frame from base 1. V sheds 3 bases and J sheds 2 bases, leaving 10 bases between their ends. Via the germline V gene (reference sequence), CDR1 is MNHEY and CDR2 SMNVEV. This TCR derives from a man aged 50-59 years in good health. Some clones in this sample may be carry-over from other donors' samples. This sequence uses TRBV27 and TRBJ1-1; no confident D gene assignment can be made. Material for sequencing was peripheral blood mononuclear cells. In nucleotides, the sequence is TGTGCCAGCAGTTTTGGACCGAGTAACACTGAAGCTTTCTTT. Translated, it gives CASSFGPSNTEAFF.